A single sample is the source of the 11 T cell receptor beta chains below, sequenced in a study of blood T cell repertoires in COVID-19. Some clones are missing from TCRdb's copy, which holds only in-frame ones; the method was immunoSEQ multiplex PCR. The sample lists 45,000 to 70,000 clones; around 84% were seen once. Material for sequencing was peripheral blood. Receptors were obtained from a man in his sixties with acute or convalescent COVID-19.

V usage is TRBV2 and J usage is TRBJ2-2; 13 bases align to TRBD2. Trimming at V came to 8 bases and at J to 6 bases, leaving 6 bases not matched to a gene. This CDR3 has 15 residues. Germline CDR1 reads SNHLY; CDR2 reads FYNNEI. CDR3 in DNA: TGTGCCAGCGGCTCACTAGCGGGGGGGCCCGGGGAGCTGTTTTTT. It codes for CASGSLAGGPGELFF.

As for this clone: In the same sample, other DNA sequences code for this CDR3. CDR3 protein: CASSLTSGQETQYF. The CDR3 DNA reads as TGTGCCAGCAGCCTGACTAGCGGGCAAGAGACCCAGTACTTC. This chain uses TRBV5-6 with TRBJ2-5; TRBD2 aligns across 10 bases. J gave up 2 bases and V 4 bases, and 2 bases lay outside the gene matches. The CDR3 has 14 residues. Germline CDR1 SGHDT, CDR2 YYEEEE.

A single count supports this clone. The chain carries TRBV2 and TRBJ1-5, with 8 bases matching TRBD1. V lost 6 bases, J lost 2 bases, and 6 bases stayed unmatched. There are 15 residues in the CDR3. Germline CDR1 and CDR2: SNHLY and FYNNEI. The CDR3 loop is CASRPPGQGNQPQHF. The CDR3, as DNA: TGTGCCAGCAGGCCACCGGGACAGGGCAATCAGCCCCAGCATTTT. The whole variable domain, filled in from reference TRBV2 and TRBJ1-5, reads EPEVTQTPSHQVTQMGQEVILRCVPISNHLYFYWYRQILGQKVEFLVSFYNNEISEKSEIFDDQFSVERPDGSNFTLKIRSTKLEDSAMYFCASRPPGQGNQPQHFGDGTRLSIL.

The chain employs TRBV9 and TRBJ1-2, with 8 bases that match TRBD1. Germline loops: CDR1 SGDLS, CDR2 YYNGEE. Trimming took 0 bases from V and 2 from J; bases not matched to a gene: 0. This CDR3 comprises 14 residues. CDR3: CASSVGTGNYGYTF. The CDR3 nucleotides read TGTGCCAGCAGCGTAGGGACAGGGAACTATGGCTACACCTTC.

CDR3 region: CASSSQTGRFTDTQYF. CDR3 in DNA: TGTGCCAGCAGCTCCCAAACGGGGAGATTCACAGATACGCAGTATTTT. J is TRBJ2-3 and V is TRBV7-9, with D possibly being TRBD2 (5 bases). Trimming took 4 bases from V and 2 from J, leaving 16 bases between them. This CDR3 has 16 amino acids. The V gene's germline CDR1 is SEHNR and CDR2 FQNEAQ (reference sequence).

This chain joins TRBV11-3 and TRBJ2-3; 8 positions match TRBD2. Trimming took 3 bases from V and 7 from J; bases not matched to a gene: 9. CDR1 is SGHNT, CDR2 YENEEA, per germline. The CDR3 covers 15 residues. The CDR3 here is CASSFTSGQGNTQYF. In DNA form, the CDR3 reads TGTGCCAGCAGCTTCACTAGCGGCCAGGGGAATACGCAGTATTTT.

This clone was picked up one time. This sequence joins TRBV7-3 and TRBJ2-7; 7 positions match TRBD1. The V segment lost 5 bases and the J segment 3 bases; nucleotides outside the gene matches: 4. Germline CDR1 and CDR2: SGHTA and FQGTGA. This CDR3 contains 13 residues. CDR3 amino acids: CASSQDRDYEQYF. In DNA, the CDR3 is TGTGCCAGCAGCCAAGACAGGGACTACGAGCAGTACTTC.

This clone was picked up a small number of times. The V and J genes are TRBV6-5 and TRBJ2-2, with D unclear. CDR1 and CDR2 from the germline V gene are MNHEY and SVGAGI. V was clipped by 7 bases and J by 4 bases, with 16 bases between them. This CDR3 comprises 15 residues. As DNA, the CDR3 is TGTGCCAGCACAGAGCCCGGGTCCTTCACCGGGGAGCTGTTTTTT. Its translation: CASTEPGSFTGELFF.

The chain has TRBV5-6 and TRBJ2-7; D is perhaps TRBD1 (6 bases). This CDR3 has 15 amino acids. Germline CDR1 is SGHDT and CDR2 is YYEEEE. The germline V and J ends were trimmed by 2 bases and 4 bases, with 16 bases remaining between them. CDR3 sequence (DNA): TGTGCCAGCAGCTTTTATGCAGGGGAAGGGTACGAGCAGTACTTC. Encoded protein: CASSFYAGEGYEQYF.

This clone was seen a handful of times. This chain joins TRBV15 and TRBJ2-7; TRBD1 agrees at 7 bases. This CDR3 has 15 residues. V lost 1 base, J lost 7 bases, and 10 bases stayed unmatched. Germline V lookup: CDR1 LNHNV, CDR2 YYDKDF (reference sequence). The CDR3 sequence: CATSRVGQTLGEQYF. CDR3 coding DNA: TGTGCCACCAGCAGAGTGGGACAGACCCTAGGGGAGCAGTACTTC.

The J gene is TRBJ1-4, the V gene TRBV2, with a tentative D call TRBD1 (6 bases). Trimming shortened V by 7 bases and J by 0 bases, and 9 bases separated the two germline ends. Germline V gives CDR1 SNHLY, CDR2 FYNNEI. This CDR3 contains 14 residues. CDR3 sequence reads: CASNRAATNEKLFF. The CDR3 DNA reads as TGTGCCAGCAACAGGGCTGCAACTAATGAAAAACTGTTTTTT.